This T cell receptor beta chain is drawn from a study of shared clonotypes between healthy human individuals. Findings and limits, study-wide: Genetic and exposure-history diversity was limited by the few donors.

J was trimmed by 3 bases and V by 7 bases; bases with no gene match: 15. Germline assignment: CDR1 MNHNY and CDR2 SVGAGI (reference sequence). There are 16 residues in the CDR3. The table came from immunoSEQ multiplex PCR; TCRdb's copy has only in-frame clones and leaves some out. The sample lists about 680,000 clones; roughly nine tenths were seen once. Remarks on this clone: Its antigen remains unknown.

Selected positively for CCR7 and CD45RO-negative, naive CD8 cells excluded terminally differentiated effector memory CD45RA+ cells. Those who donated were healthy HIV-negative adults, with no recent acute infections or vaccinations reported. The specimen sequenced was naive CD8+ T cells sorted from blood. The chain is built from TRBV6-6 and TRBJ2-7; 7 bases are a match to TRBD2. This receptor was obtained from a man aged 25 to 40 in good health. The CDR3 reads CASTENGAGLFYEQYF. The DNA of the CDR3 is TGTGCCAGCACCGAAAATGGTGCGGGACTATTCTACGAGCAGTACTTC.